This TCR beta chain is from a study of T-cell reconstitution after alpha-beta-depleted transplantation in children. CDR1 and CDR2 (germline): MGHDK, SYGVNS. With 3 bases clipped from V and 4 bases from J, the junction kept 0 bases outside the gene matches. The CDR3 length is 14 residues. A few counts support this clonotype. Its target is not known. Researchers prepared the TCRbeta library using unique molecular identifiers, the study reports. TCRdb processed the PCR reads anew with MiXCR; each CDR3 protein has one entry. This table has around 140,000 distinct CDR3 sequences, more than 8% appearing once. The study's findings and limits: Certain patients had high TCRbeta diversity at day 60, and it came from recipient T cells and thymic progenitors that survived. When one year had passed after transplant, most T-cell counts and diversity came from newly produced T cells.

The origin of this receptor is a female patient between 2 and 15 years old who had a stem cell transplant for congenital amegakaryocytic thrombocytopenia, so the T cells may come from the graft donor. Sequences were derived from PBMCs, mostly from graft donor cells, sampled 180 days after TCRalphabeta/CD19-depleted stem cell transplant. This rearrangement joins TRBV25-1 to TRBJ2-3; 11 bases agree with TRBD1. CDR3 nucleotides: TGTGCCAGCAGTGAGGGACAGGGGGCAGATACGCAGTATTTT. Translated, it gives CASSEGQGADTQYF. Drawing the rest from reference TRBV25-1 and TRBJ2-3, the complete variable domain is EADIYQTPRYLVIGTGKKITLECSQTMGHDKMYWYQQDPGMELHLIHYSYGVNSTEKGDLSSESTVSRIRTEHFPLTLESARPSHTSQYLCASSEGQGADTQYFGPGTRLTVL.